What follows are 13 T cell receptor beta chains derived from one specimen sequenced in a study of T cells of healthy individuals. TCRdb re-called the 5' RACE reads through MiXCR, storing one row per CDR3 protein. The data show about 57,000 distinct CDR3 sequences, with 16% seen just once and around 4.5% held by the top ten. All receptors derive from a human donor in good health.

This clonotype was observed a few times. V usage is TRBV12-3 or TRBV12-4 and J usage is TRBJ2-7; TRBD1 might be the D (5 bases). The CDR3 is made up of 13 amino acids. V lost 6 bases and J lost 2, with 11 bases in between. The CDR3 nucleotides are TGTGCCAGCAGCAAAGACAGCGCCTACGAGCAGTACTTC. This translates into CASSKDSAYEQYF.

The chain combines TRBV20-1 with TRBJ1-1; D is unclear. The CDR3 extends over 12 amino acids. Per the germline V gene, CDR1 is DFQATT and CDR2 is SNEGSKA (reference sequence). The V end was cut by 5 bases, the J end by 4 bases, with 11 bases between. The chain's CDR3 is CSAPSGPTEAFF. In nucleotides, the CDR3 is TGCAGTGCTCCGAGCGGGCCCACTGAAGCTTTCTTT.

This clonotype was seen at least ten times. This chain connects TRBV20-1 to TRBJ2-1; D might be TRBD2 (5 bases). The germline gives CDR1 DFQATT, CDR2 SNEGSKA (reference sequence). The CDR3 length is 12 residues. V was trimmed by 3 bases and J by 7 bases, leaving 10 bases between them. DNA of the CDR3: TGCAGTGCTAGTTTAGCGCCGAATGAGCAGTTCTTC. Translating it yields CSASLAPNEQFF.

This clonotype came up many times. The J gene is TRBJ2-3, the V gene TRBV24-1; 10 bases map to TRBD2. Germline V lookup: CDR1 KGHDR, CDR2 SFDVKD. Trimming removed 6 bases from V and 6 bases from J; junction bases left unmatched: 14. The CDR3 spans 17 residues. DNA of the CDR3: TGTGCCACCAGTCCCGCGGAAGCGGGAGGGCCCAGGGATACGCAGTATTTT. This encodes CATSPAEAGGPRDTQYF.

This clonotype was counted at least ten times. The genes are TRBV21-1 and TRBJ2-1. TRBV21-1 is tagged as a pseudogene. The CDR3 consists of 10 residues. The CDR3 coding sequence is TGTGCCAGCACCCACAATGAGCAGTTCTTC. As protein: CASTHNEQFF.

This clonotype was counted many times. This sequence joins TRBV7-9 and TRBJ2-1; no definite D call. Germline CDR1 and CDR2: SEHNR and FQNEAQ (reference sequence). The CDR3 spans 15 residues. Trimming stripped 7 bases from V and 4 bases from J, with 17 bases between. CDR3 coding DNA: TGTGCCAGCACCTATACCCGGATTTCATACAATGAGCAGTTCTTC. Translation gives CASTYTRISYNEQFF.

The CDR3 DNA follows: TGTGCCAGCAGTGATCGGACCTCAACCTATACGCAGTATTTT. Translation: CASSDRTSTYTQYF. The chain has TRBV11-2 and TRBJ2-3; D is unresolved. V lost 6 bases, J lost 7 bases, and 17 bases lay in between. The length of the CDR3 is 14 residues. Germline-derived CDR1 and CDR2 are SGHAT and FQNNGV.

This clonotype was counted at least ten times. The chain carries TRBV12-3 or TRBV12-4 and TRBJ1-1, with TRBD1 as a possible D gene (5 bases). V was cut by 5 bases and J by 1 base, with 11 bases left in between. The CDR3 is 14 amino acids. The DNA for the CDR3 is TGTGCCAGCAGTCTCCGGGACGGGAACACTGAAGCTTTCTTT. Its translation: CASSLRDGNTEAFF.

This chain links TRBV5-1 with TRBJ2-3; 8 bases are a match to TRBD1. The length of the CDR3 is 16 residues. The germline gives CDR1 SGHRS, CDR2 YFSETQ. Germline trimming cut 0 bases from V and 2 bases from J; bases unmatched to any gene: 5. The CDR3 sequence: CASSLGQGAPTDTQYF. The CDR3 nucleotides read TGCGCCAGCAGCTTGGGGCAGGGGGCGCCCACAGATACGCAGTATTTT.

This clonotype appeared many times. The V gene is TRBV20-1, the J gene TRBJ2-7; tentative D call: TRBD2 (6 bases). Germline V gene data show CDR1 as DFQATT and CDR2 as SNEGSKA (reference sequence). The CDR3 is 13 amino acids. V lost 6 bases, J lost 5 bases, and 17 bases lay in between. The CDR3 region is CSALDIADDEQYF. CDR3 DNA: TGCAGTGCCCTGGACATAGCGGACGACGAGCAGTACTTC.

The J gene is TRBJ2-1, the V gene TRBV4-3; D may be TRBD2 (6 bases). The CDR3 is 16 amino acids. The V end lost 0 bases, the J end lost 4 bases, and 13 bases lay between the germline ends. Germline-derived CDR1 and CDR2 are LGHNA and YSLEER. The CDR3 DNA follows: TGCGCCAGCAGCCAAGATGGGGTAGCGGAGTACAATGAGCAGTTCTTC. Translated: CASSQDGVAEYNEQFF.

This clonotype was recorded a few times. The gene calls are TRBV20-1 and TRBJ2-1; 13 bases match TRBD2. Germline CDR1 is DFQATT and CDR2 is SNEGSKA (reference sequence). This CDR3 region has 16 residues. V lost 1 base to trimming and J lost 7 bases; unmatched junction nucleotides: 7. CDR3 sequence (DNA): TGCAGTGCTAGAGGAAGGACTAGCGGGAGTGGGAATGAGCAGTTCTTC. It encodes CSARGRTSGSGNEQFF.

The chain carries TRBV19 and TRBJ2-1; 8 nucleotides agree with TRBD1. V lost 3 bases and J lost 3; bases outside the gene matches: 7. Germline CDR1 LNHDA, CDR2 SQIVND (reference sequence). CDR3 length equals 16 residues. DNA for the CDR3: TGTGCCAGTAGTATGGGGTCCAGGGGGCTCTACAATGAGCAGTTCTTC. Protein product: CASSMGSRGLYNEQFF.